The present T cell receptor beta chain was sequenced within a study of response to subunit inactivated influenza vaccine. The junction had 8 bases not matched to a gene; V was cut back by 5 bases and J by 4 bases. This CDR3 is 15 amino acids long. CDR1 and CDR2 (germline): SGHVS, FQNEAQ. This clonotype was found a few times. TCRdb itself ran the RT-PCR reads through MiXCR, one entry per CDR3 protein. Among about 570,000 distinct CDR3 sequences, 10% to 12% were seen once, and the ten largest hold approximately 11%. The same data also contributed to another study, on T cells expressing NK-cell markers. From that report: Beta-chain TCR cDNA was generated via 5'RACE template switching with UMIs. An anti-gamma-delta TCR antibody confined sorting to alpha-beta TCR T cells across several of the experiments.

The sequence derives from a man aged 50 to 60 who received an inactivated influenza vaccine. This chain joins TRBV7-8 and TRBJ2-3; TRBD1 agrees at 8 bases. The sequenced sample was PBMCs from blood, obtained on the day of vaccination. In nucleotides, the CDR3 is TGTGCCAGCAGCCCGACAGGGGTGAGGGCAGATACGCAGTATTTT. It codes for CASSPTGVRADTQYF.